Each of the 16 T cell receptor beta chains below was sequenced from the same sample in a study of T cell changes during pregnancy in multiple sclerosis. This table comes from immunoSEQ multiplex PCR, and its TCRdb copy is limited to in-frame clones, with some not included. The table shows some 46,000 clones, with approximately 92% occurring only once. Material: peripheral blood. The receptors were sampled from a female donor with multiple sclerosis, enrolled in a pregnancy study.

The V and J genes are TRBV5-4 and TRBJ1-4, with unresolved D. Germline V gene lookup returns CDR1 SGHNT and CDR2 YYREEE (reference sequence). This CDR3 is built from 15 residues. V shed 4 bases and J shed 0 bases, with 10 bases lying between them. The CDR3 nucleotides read TGTGCCAGCAGCCTTGACCGTGCAACTAATGAAAAACTGTTTTTT. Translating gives CASSLDRATNEKLFF.

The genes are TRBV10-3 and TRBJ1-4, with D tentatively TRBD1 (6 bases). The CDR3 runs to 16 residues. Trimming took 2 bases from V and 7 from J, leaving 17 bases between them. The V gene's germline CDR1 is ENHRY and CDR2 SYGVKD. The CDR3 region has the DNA TGTGCCATCAGTGAGGTCGTGCCGGGGGCGATTGAAAAACTGTTTTTT. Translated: CAISEVVPGAIEKLFF.

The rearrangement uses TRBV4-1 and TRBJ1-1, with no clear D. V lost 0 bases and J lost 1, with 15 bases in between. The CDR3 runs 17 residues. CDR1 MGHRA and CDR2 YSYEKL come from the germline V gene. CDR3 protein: CASSQEGPGSWNTEAFF. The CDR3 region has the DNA TGCGCCAGCAGCCAAGAAGGGCCCGGGAGCTGGAACACTGAAGCTTTCTTT.

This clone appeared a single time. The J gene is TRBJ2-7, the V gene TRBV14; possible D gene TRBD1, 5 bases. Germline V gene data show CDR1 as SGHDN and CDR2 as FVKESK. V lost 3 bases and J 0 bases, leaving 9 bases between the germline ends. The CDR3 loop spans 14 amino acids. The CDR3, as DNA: TGTGCCAGCAGCCACACAGGTCTCTCCTACGAGCAGTACTTC. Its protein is CASSHTGLSYEQYF. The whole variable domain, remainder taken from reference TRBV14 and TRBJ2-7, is EAGVTQFPSHSVIEKGQTVTLRCDPISGHDNLYWYRRVMGKEIKFLLHFVKESKQDESGMPNNRFLAERTGGTYSTLKVQPAELEDSGVYFCASSHTGLSYEQYFGPGTRLTVT.

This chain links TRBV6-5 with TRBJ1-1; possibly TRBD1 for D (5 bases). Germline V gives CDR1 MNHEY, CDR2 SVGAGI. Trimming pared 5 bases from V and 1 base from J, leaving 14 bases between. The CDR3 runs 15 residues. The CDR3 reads CASSVTLGANTEAFF. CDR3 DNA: TGTGCCAGCAGTGTTACTCTCGGGGCGAACACTGAAGCTTTCTTT.

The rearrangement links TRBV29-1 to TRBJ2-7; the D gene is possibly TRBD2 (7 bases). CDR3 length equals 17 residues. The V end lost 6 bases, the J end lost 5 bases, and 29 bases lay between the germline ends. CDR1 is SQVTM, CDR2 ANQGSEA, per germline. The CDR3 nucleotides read TGCAGCGTCTCCCCGGCCAGACGTGGGGGGGCACGGGACGAGCAGTACTTC. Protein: CSVSPARRGGARDEQYF.

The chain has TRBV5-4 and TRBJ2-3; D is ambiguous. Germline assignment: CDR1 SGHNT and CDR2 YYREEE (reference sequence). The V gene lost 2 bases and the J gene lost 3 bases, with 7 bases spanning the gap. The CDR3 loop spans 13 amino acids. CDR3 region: CASSFVSTDTQYF. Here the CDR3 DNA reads TGTGCCAGCAGCTTCGTTTCTACAGATACGCAGTATTTT. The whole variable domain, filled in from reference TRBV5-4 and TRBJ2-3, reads ETGVTQSPTHLIKTRGQQVTLRCSSQSGHNTVSWYQQALGQGPQFIFQYYREEENGRGNFPPRFSGLQFPNYSSELNVNALELDDSALYLCASSFVSTDTQYFGPGTRLTVL.

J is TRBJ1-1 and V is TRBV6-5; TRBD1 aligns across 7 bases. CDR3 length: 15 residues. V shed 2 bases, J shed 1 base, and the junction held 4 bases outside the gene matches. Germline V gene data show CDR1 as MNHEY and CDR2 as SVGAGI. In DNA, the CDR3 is TGTGCCAGCAGTTACCGGGACAGAGGGAACACTGAAGCTTTCTTT. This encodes CASSYRDRGNTEAFF.

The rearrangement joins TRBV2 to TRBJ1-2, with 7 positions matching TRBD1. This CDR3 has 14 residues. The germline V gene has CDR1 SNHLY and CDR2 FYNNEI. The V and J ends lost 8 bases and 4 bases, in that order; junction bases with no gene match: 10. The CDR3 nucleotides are TGTGCCAGCGTGGGACAGATCTTCTCCTATGGCTACACCTTC. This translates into CASVGQIFSYGYTF.

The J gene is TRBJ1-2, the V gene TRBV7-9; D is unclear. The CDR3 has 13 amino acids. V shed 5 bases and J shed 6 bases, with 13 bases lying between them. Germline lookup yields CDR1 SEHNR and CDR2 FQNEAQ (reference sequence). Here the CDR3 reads CASSANPGHGYTF. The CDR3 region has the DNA TGTGCCAGCAGCGCGAATCCAGGACATGGCTACACCTTC.

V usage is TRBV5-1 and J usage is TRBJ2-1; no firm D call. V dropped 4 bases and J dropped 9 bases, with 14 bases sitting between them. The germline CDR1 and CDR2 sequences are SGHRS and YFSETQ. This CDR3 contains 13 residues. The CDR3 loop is CASSLEMVREQFF. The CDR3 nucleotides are TGCGCCAGCAGCCTGGAAATGGTCCGTGAGCAGTTCTTC.

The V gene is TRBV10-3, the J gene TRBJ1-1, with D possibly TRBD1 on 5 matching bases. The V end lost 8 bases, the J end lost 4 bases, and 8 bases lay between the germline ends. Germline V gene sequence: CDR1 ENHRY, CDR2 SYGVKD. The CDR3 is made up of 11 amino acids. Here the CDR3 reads CAIGGGTEAFF. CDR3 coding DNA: TGTGCCATCGGGGGAGGCACTGAAGCTTTCTTT.

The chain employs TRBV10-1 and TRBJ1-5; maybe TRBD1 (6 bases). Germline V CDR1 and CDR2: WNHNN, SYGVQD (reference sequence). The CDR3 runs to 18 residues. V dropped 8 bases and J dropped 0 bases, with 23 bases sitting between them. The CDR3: CASQIFRGRGHSNQPQHF. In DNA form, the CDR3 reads TGCGCCAGCCAGATATTCAGGGGTAGGGGCCATAGCAATCAGCCCCAGCATTTT.

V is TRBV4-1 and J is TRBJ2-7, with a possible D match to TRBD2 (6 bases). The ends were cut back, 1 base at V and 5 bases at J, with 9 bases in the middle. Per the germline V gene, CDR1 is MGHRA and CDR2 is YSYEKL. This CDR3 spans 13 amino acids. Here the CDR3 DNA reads TGCGCCAGCAGCCAAGCTCCGGGGGACGAGCAGTACTTC. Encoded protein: CASSQAPGDEQYF.

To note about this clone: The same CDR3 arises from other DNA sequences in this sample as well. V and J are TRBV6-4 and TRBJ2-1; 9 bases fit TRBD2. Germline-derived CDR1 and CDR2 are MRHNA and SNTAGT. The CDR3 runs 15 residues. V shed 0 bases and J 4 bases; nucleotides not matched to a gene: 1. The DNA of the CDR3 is TGTGCCAGCAGTGACTCGGCGGGAGGGTACAATGAGCAGTTCTTC. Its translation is CASSDSAGGYNEQFF.

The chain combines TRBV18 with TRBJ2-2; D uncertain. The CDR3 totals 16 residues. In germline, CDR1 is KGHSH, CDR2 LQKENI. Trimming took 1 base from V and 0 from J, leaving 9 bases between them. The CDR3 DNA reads TGTGCCAGCTCACCACGATCGGACCCGAACACCGGGGAGCTGTTTTTT. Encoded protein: CASSPRSDPNTGELFF.